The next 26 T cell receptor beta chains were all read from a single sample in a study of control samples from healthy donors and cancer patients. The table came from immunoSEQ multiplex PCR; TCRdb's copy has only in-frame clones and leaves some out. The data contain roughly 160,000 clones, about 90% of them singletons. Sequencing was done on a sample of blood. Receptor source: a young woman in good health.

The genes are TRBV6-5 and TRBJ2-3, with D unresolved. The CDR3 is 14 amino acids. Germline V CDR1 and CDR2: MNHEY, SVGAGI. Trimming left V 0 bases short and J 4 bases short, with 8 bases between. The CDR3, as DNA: TGTGCCAGCAGTTACTCGGCAGCTTCAGATACGCAGTATTTT. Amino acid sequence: CASSYSAASDTQYF.

CDR3 region: CASSLSGHYNEQFF. For the CDR3, the DNA is TGTGCCAGCAGCTTGTCCGGTCACTACAATGAGCAGTTCTTC. The genes are TRBV11-2 and TRBJ2-1, with D unclear. The germline gives CDR1 SGHAT, CDR2 FQNNGV. Trimming pared 3 bases from V and 3 bases from J, leaving 9 bases between. The CDR3 consists of 14 residues. The variable domain in full, completed from reference TRBV11-2 and TRBJ2-1, reads EAGVAQSPRYKIIEKRQSVAFWCNPISGHATLYWYQQILGQGPKLLIQFQNNGVVDDSQLPKDRFSAERLKGVDSTLKIQPAKLEDSAVYLCASSLSGHYNEQFFGPGTRLTVL.

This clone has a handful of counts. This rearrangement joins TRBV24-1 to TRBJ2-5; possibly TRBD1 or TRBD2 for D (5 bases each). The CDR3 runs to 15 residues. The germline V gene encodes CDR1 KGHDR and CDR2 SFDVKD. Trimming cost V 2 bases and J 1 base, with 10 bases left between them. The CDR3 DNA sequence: TGTGCCACCAGTGATTCGGGACGTCCCCAAGAGACCCAGTACTTC. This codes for CATSDSGRPQETQYF.

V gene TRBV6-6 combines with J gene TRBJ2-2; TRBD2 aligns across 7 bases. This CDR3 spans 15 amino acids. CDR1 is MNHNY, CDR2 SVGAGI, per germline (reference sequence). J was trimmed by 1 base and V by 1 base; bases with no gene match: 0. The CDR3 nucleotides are TGTGCCAGCAGTTACTGGGGGGGGAACACCGGGGAGCTGTTTTTT. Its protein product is CASSYWGGNTGELFF.

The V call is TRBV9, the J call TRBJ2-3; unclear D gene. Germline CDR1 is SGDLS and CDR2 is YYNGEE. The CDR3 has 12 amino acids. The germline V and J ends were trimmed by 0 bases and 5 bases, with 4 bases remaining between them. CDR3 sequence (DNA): TGTGCCAGCAGCGTAGATATAGATACGCAGTATTTT. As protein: CASSVDIDTQYF.

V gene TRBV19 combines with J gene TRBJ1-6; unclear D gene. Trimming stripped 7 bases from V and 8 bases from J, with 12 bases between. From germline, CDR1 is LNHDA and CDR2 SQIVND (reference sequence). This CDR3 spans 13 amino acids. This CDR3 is CASKMDWDSPLHF. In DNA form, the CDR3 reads TGTGCCAGTAAGATGGATTGGGATTCACCCCTCCACTTT.

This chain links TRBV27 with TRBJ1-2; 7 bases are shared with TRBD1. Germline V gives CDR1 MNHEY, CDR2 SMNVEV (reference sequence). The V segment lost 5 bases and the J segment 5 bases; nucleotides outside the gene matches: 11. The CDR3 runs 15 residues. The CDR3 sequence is CASSPTTGQRYGYTF. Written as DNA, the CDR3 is TGTGCCAGCAGTCCAACGACAGGGCAGAGGTATGGCTACACCTTC.

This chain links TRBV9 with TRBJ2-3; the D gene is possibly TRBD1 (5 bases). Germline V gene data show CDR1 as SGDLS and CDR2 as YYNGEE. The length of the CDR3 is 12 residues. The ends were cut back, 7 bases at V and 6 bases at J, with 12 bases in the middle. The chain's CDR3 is CASGKGADTQYF. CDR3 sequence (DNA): TGTGCCAGCGGGAAAGGGGCCGATACGCAGTATTTT.

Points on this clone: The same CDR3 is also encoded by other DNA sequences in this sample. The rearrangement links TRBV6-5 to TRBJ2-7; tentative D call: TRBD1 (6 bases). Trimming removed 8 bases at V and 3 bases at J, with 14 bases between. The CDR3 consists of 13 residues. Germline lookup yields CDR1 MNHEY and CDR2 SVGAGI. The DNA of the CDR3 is TGTGCCAGCCGGGGCTACAGGGACTACGAGCAGTACGTC. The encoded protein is CASRGYRDYEQYV.

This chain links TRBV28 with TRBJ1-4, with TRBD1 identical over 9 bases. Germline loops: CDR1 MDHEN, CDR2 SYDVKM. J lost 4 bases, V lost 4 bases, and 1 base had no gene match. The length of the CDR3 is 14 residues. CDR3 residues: CASSSGQGNEKLFF. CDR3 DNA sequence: TGTGCCAGCAGTTCGGGACAGGGTAATGAAAAACTGTTTTTT.

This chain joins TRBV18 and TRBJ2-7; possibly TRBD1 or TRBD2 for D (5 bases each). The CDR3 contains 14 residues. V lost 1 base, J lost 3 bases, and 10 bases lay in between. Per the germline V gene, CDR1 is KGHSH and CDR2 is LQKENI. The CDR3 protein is CASSPQGRSYEQYV. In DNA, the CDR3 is TGTGCCAGCTCACCACAGGGGAGAAGCTACGAGCAGTACGTC.

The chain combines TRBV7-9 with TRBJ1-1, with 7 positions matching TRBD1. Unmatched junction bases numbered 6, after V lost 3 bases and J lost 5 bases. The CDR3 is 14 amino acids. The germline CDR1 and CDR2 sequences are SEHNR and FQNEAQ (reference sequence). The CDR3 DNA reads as TGTGCCAGCAGCTTCAAAGGGGGCCAGACTGAAGCTTTCTTT. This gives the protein CASSFKGGQTEAFF.

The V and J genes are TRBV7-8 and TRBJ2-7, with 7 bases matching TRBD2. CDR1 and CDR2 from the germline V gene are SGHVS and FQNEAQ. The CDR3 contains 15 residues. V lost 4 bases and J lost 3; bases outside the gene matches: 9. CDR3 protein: CASSYPGLADYEQYF. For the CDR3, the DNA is TGTGCCAGCAGCTACCCGGGGCTAGCGGACTACGAGCAGTACTTC. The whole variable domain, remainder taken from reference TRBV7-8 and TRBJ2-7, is GAGVSQSPRYKVAKRGQDVALRCDPISGHVSLFWYQQALGQGPEFLTYFQNEAQLDKSGLPSDRFFAERPEGSVSTLKIQRTQQEDSAVYLCASSYPGLADYEQYFGPGTRLTVT.

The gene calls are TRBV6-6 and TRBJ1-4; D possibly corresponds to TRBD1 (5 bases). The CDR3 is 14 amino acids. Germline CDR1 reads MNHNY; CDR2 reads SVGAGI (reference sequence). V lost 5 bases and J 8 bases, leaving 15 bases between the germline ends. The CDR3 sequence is CASSQVLRGEKLFF. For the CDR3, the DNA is TGTGCCAGCAGTCAGGTCCTCCGGGGCGAAAAACTGTTTTTT.

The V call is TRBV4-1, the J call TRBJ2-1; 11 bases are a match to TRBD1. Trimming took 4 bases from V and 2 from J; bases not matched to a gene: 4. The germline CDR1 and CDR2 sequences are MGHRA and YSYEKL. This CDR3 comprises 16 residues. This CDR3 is CASSPGTGGPYNEQFF. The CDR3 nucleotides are TGCGCCAGCAGCCCCGGGACAGGGGGTCCCTACAATGAGCAGTTCTTC.

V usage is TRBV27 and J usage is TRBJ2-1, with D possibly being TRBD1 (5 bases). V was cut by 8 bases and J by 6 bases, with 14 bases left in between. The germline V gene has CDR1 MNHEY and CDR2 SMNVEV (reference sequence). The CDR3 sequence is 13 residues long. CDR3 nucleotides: TGTGCCAGCGGGGCCTCGGCTCGCAATGAGCAGTTCTTC. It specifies CASGASARNEQFF.

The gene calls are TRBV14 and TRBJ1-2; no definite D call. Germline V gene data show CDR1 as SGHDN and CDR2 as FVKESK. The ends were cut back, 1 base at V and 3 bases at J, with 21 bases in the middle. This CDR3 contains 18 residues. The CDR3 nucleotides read TGTGCCAGCAGCCAAGCCTCTTCGGGTTCCCTGCCGGACTATGGCTACACCTTC. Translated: CASSQASSGSLPDYGYTF.

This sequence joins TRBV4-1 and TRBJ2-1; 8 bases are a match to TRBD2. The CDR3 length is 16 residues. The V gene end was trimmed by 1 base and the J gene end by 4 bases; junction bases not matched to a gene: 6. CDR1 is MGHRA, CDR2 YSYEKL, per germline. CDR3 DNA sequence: TGCGCCAGCAGCCAAGGGAAAACTAGCGGTTACAATGAGCAGTTCTTC. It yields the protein CASSQGKTSGYNEQFF.

In DNA form, the CDR3 reads TGCAGCGTCCGGGCCCCACAGACATATGGCTACACCTTC. It specifies CSVRAPQTYGYTF. The chain uses TRBV29-1 and TRBJ1-2; the D is unclear. The germline gives CDR1 SQVTM, CDR2 ANQGSEA. The CDR3 spans 13 residues. V dropped 6 bases and J dropped 5 bases, with 16 bases sitting between them. Variable domain in full (rest from reference TRBV29-1 and TRBJ1-2): SAVISQKPSRDICQRGTSLTIQCQVDSQVTMMFWYRQQPGQSLTLIATANQGSEATYESGFVIDKFPISRPNLTFSTLTVSNMSPEDSSIYLCSVRAPQTYGYTFGSGTRLTVV.

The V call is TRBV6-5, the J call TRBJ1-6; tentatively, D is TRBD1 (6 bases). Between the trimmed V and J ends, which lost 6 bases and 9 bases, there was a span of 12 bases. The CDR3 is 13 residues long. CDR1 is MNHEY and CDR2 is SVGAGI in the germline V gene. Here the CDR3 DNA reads TGTGCCAGCAGCTCTGAGGGGGGTTCACCCCTCCACTTT. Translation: CASSSEGGSPLHF.

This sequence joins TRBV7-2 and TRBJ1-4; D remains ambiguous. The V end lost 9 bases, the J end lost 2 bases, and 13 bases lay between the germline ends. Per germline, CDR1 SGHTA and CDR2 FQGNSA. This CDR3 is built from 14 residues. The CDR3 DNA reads TGTGCCAGTTCTAAGGAGGCCACTAATGAAAAACTGTTTTTT. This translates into CASSKEATNEKLFF.

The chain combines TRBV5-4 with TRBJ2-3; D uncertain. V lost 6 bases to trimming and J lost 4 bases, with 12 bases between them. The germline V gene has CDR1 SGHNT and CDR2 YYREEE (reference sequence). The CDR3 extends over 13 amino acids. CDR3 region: CASNTDPADTQYF. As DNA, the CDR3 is TGTGCCAGCAACACTGACCCGGCAGATACGCAGTATTTT.

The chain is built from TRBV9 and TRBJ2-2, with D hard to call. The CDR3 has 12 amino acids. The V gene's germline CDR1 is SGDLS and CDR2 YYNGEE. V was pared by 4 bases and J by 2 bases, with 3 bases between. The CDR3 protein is CASSINTGELFF. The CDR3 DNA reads TGTGCCAGCAGCATAAACACCGGGGAGCTGTTTTTT.

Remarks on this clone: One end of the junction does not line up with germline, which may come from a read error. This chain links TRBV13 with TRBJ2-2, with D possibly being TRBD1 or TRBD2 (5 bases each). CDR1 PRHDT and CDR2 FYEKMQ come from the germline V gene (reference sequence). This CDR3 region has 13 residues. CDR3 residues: CAGSSGPTGELFF. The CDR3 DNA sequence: TGTGCCGGCAGCTCGGGACCAACCGGGGAGCTGTTTTTT.

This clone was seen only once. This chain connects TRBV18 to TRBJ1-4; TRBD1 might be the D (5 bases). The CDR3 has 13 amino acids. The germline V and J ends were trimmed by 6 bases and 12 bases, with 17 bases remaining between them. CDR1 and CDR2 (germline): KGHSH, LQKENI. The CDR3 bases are TGTGCCAGCTCGCCGAACCAAGAGACAGAACTGTTTTTT. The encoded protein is CASSPNQETELFF.

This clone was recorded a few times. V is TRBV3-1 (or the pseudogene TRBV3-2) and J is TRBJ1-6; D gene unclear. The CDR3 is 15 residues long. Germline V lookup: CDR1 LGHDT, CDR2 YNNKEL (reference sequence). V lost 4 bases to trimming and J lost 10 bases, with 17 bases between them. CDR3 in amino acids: CASSLRVLGGSPLHF. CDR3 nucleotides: TGTGCCAGCAGCCTAAGGGTTCTTGGTGGGTCACCCCTCCACTTT.